This T cell receptor (beta chain) was observed in a study of cytomegalovirus exposure and HLA in healthy donors. Notes on the study in general: CMV serostatus was the sole immune exposure data available. V- and J-gene trimming in TCR beta was tied to a missense DCLRE1C variant by an analysis performed later.

Per germline, CDR1 SGHVS and CDR2 FQNEAQ. The CDR3 contains 15 residues. V shed 5 bases, J shed 5 bases, and the junction held 5 bases outside the gene matches. In the PCR, 60 Vbeta and 13 Jbeta primers were used. The assay was immunoSEQ multiplex PCR, and TCRdb's table has in-frame clones only and misses some. The repertoire shows approximately 58,000 clones; the top ten hold around 5.3%. Concerning this clone: Its cognate antigen is unknown.

Sequencing used PBMCs. This clonotype was obtained from a man aged 30 to 45 in good health and CMV-seropositive. This chain links TRBV7-8 with TRBJ2-1, with 11 bases aligning to TRBD2. CDR3 sequence: CASSPIAGGDNEQFF. As DNA, the CDR3 is TGTGCCAGCAGCCCCATAGCGGGGGGGGACAATGAGCAGTTCTTC.